These 25 T cell receptor beta chains share one sample of origin, sequenced in a study of T cell responses to AZD1222 COVID-19 vaccine (dated by TCRdb to the early 2020s). The time point tag for this specimen amounts to: baseline before first vaccination. The library was obtained by the immunoSEQ multiplex PCR assay. TCRdb mirrors the immuneACCESS table, restricted to in-frame sequences. Some clones are absent from its copies; in checked studies, under half trace to an unresolved V gene, and the reason for the others is unknown. This sample holds 85,000 to 100,000 clones; 60% to 80% were observed only once. The top ten clones comprise over 20% of the sample. The sample was peripheral blood, taken on day 0 of AZD1222 vaccination. These receptors came from an adult in good health.

This clone rates as medium-sized. V gene TRBV18 combines with J gene TRBJ2-4; no firm D call. The CDR3 runs 16 residues. The V gene lost 0 bases and the J gene lost 0 bases, with 9 bases spanning the gap. CDR1 is KGHSH and CDR2 is LQKENI in the germline V gene. Here the CDR3 DNA reads TGTGCCAGCTCACCACCCAGCAATGGAGCCAAAAACATTCAGTACTTC. Translated, it gives CASSPPSNGAKNIQYF.

V gene TRBV28 combines with J gene TRBJ2-2, with D perhaps being TRBD1 or TRBD2 (5 bases each). This CDR3 region has 17 residues. V lost 9 bases to trimming and J lost 0 bases, with 20 bases between them. The germline CDR1 and CDR2 sequences are MDHEN and SYDVKM. This chain's CDR3 is CASVPRGAEANTGELFF. The CDR3 DNA follows: TGTGCCAGTGTCCCCCGAGGGGCGGAAGCGAACACCGGGGAGCTGTTTTTT.

This chain connects TRBV11-2 to TRBJ1-1; D call uncertain. Germline V gene data show CDR1 as SGHAT and CDR2 as FQNNGV. This CDR3 region has 14 residues. V lost 1 base, J lost 5 bases, and 11 bases lay in between. The CDR3, as DNA: TGTGCCAGCAGCTTAGTTCGGGCGTCTACTGAAGCTTTCTTT. Encoded protein: CASSLVRASTEAFF.

In nucleotides, the CDR3 is TGTGCCTGGAGGCCCAGAAGGGGGCTAGCGGGAGGCCCCGGGGAGCTGTTTTTT. Its translation: CAWRPRRGLAGGPGELFF. V and J are TRBV30 and TRBJ2-2; the match to TRBD2 covers 11 bases. Germline V CDR1 and CDR2: GTSNPN, SVGIG (reference sequence). The CDR3 spans 18 residues. The J segment lost 6 bases and the V segment lost 3 bases, leaving 15 bases of the junction unmatched.

A few counts support this clone. The rearrangement joins TRBV10-3 to TRBJ2-1, with TRBD1 matching over 10 bases. This CDR3 contains 15 residues. Looked up from germline, CDR1 is ENHRY and CDR2 is SYGVKD. With 6 bases clipped from V and 5 bases from J, the junction kept 7 bases outside the gene matches. CDR3 in DNA: TGTGCCATCAGACCCGACAGGGGGCTCCACAATGAGCAGTTCTTC. Translated: CAIRPDRGLHNEQFF.

The genes are TRBV5-1 and TRBJ2-2, with no clear D. Trimming took off 0 bases at V and 1 base at J, with 7 bases between the two ends. Per the germline V gene, CDR1 is SGHRS and CDR2 is YFSETQ. The CDR3 has 15 amino acids. The chain's CDR3 is CASSLAQRNTGELFF. The CDR3 DNA sequence: TGCGCCAGCAGCTTGGCCCAAAGGAACACCGGGGAGCTGTTTTTT.

The chain uses TRBV5-6 and TRBJ2-2; TRBD2 matches 11 bases. Per germline, CDR1 SGHDT and CDR2 YYEEEE. V was pared by 5 bases and J by 8 bases, with 5 bases of the junction left unmatched. This CDR3 comprises 14 residues. CDR3: CASRLTSGRGELFF. Here the CDR3 DNA reads TGTGCCAGCAGACTAACTAGCGGGAGAGGGGAGCTGTTTTTT.

This clone was counted only a few times. The chain is built from TRBV27 and TRBJ2-1; 8 bases are a match to TRBD2. V was pared by 2 bases and J by 6 bases, with 6 bases of the junction left unmatched. The CDR3 is made up of 15 amino acids. Germline V lookup: CDR1 MNHEY, CDR2 SMNVEV (reference sequence). Here the CDR3 DNA reads TGTGCCAGCAGTTTAGGGACTAGAGGTGGCAATGAGCAGTTCTTC. Amino acid sequence: CASSLGTRGGNEQFF.

V usage is TRBV3-1 (or the pseudogene TRBV3-2) and J usage is TRBJ2-7; tentatively, D is TRBD1 (6 bases). The germline V gene has CDR1 LGHDT and CDR2 YNNKEL (reference sequence). The CDR3 runs to 16 residues. Trimming pared 0 bases from V and 0 bases from J, leaving 12 bases between. The CDR3 DNA follows: TGTGCCAGCAGCCAAGAAACGGACAGTCCCTCCTACGAGCAGTACTTC. Its protein product is CASSQETDSPSYEQYF.

V is TRBV11-2 and J is TRBJ1-1, with D unresolved. Trimming shortened V by 5 bases and J by 0 bases, and 16 bases separated the two germline ends. CDR1 and CDR2 (germline): SGHAT, FQNNGV. The CDR3 is made up of 16 amino acids. CDR3 sequence reads: CASSARSGLLNTEAFF. CDR3 in DNA: TGTGCCAGCAGCGCCCGCAGTGGCCTGCTGAACACTGAAGCTTTCTTT. Complete variable domain (other parts from reference TRBV11-2 and TRBJ1-1): EAGVAQSPRYKIIEKRQSVAFWCNPISGHATLYWYQQILGQGPKLLIQFQNNGVVDDSQLPKDRFSAERLKGVDSTLKIQPAKLEDSAVYLCASSARSGLLNTEAFFGQGTRLTVV.

The V gene is TRBV11-2, the J gene TRBJ2-3; 13 nucleotides agree with TRBD2. The CDR3 consists of 19 residues. J was trimmed by 5 bases and V by 5 bases; bases with no gene match: 16. Germline CDR1 SGHAT, CDR2 FQNNGV. CDR3 bases: TGTGCCAGCAGCCTCAGGGGACTAGCGGGAAAGGGCTCACAAGATACGCAGTATTTT. Amino acid sequence: CASSLRGLAGKGSQDTQYF.

The rearrangement uses TRBV3-1 (or the pseudogene TRBV3-2) and TRBJ2-7, with 10 bases lining up with TRBD2. The CDR3 is made up of 11 amino acids. V dropped 11 bases and J dropped 4; count of bases not matched to a gene: 2. CDR1 LGHDT and CDR2 YNNKEL come from the germline V gene (reference sequence). CDR3 sequence: CAASGSYEQYF. For the CDR3, the DNA is TGTGCCGCTAGCGGGAGTTACGAGCAGTACTTC.

The genes are TRBV3-1 (or the pseudogene TRBV3-2) and TRBJ2-5; D gene uncertain. The germline V gene has CDR1 LGHDT and CDR2 YNNKEL (reference sequence). This CDR3 is built from 16 residues. The ends were cut back, 0 bases at V and 1 base at J, with 12 bases in the middle. As DNA, the CDR3 is TGTGCCAGCAGCCAAGATCACACCGTCGTCCAAGAGACCCAGTACTTC. It encodes CASSQDHTVVQETQYF.

V is TRBV5-1 and J is TRBJ1-2; perhaps TRBD1 as D (6 bases). Germline V gene lookup returns CDR1 SGHRS and CDR2 YFSETQ. CDR3 length: 12 residues. Trimming took 2 bases from V and 7 from J, leaving 9 bases between them. The CDR3 sequence is CASSLYRVGYTF. The CDR3 DNA is TGCGCCAGCAGCTTATACAGGGTTGGCTACACCTTC.

The chain recombines TRBV9 with TRBJ1-4; D perhaps matches TRBD1 (6 bases). The CDR3 spans 15 residues. Germline lookup yields CDR1 SGDLS and CDR2 YYNGEE. The V end lost 0 bases, the J end lost 7 bases, and 13 bases lay between the germline ends. The DNA for the CDR3 is TGTGCCAGCAGCGTAGCGGGCAGGGGCGGTGAAAAACTGTTTTTT. Translation gives CASSVAGRGGEKLFF.

The chain is built from TRBV7-2 and TRBJ2-2; 10 bases align to TRBD2. Germline V gene sequence: CDR1 SGHTA, CDR2 FQGNSA. J was trimmed by 4 bases and V by 1 base; bases with no gene match: 3. The CDR3 is 16 amino acids. The CDR3 is CASSLEAGGRTGELFF. DNA of the CDR3: TGTGCCAGCAGCTTAGAAGCGGGAGGGCGCACCGGGGAGCTGTTTTTT.

The chain couples TRBV2 to TRBJ1-6, with D uncertain. The CDR3 is made up of 14 amino acids. V shed 6 bases and J shed 1 base, with 7 bases lying between them. CDR1 and CDR2 from the germline V gene are SNHLY and FYNNEI. CDR3 amino acids: CASRQSSYNSPLHF. The CDR3 bases are TGTGCCAGCAGACAGAGTTCCTATAATTCACCCCTCCACTTT.

This chain joins TRBV27 and TRBJ1-6, with D maybe TRBD1 (5 bases). The V end was cut by 4 bases, the J end by 9 bases, with 19 bases between. Germline CDR1 is MNHEY and CDR2 is SMNVEV (reference sequence). The CDR3 totals 16 residues. CDR3 in DNA: TGTGCCAGCAGTTCGGGGCAGCTTCTAAAATTTTCACCCCTCCACTTT. The encoded protein is CASSSGQLLKFSPLHF.

This chain uses TRBV10-3 with TRBJ2-7, with D possibly being TRBD2 (6 bases). The germline V and J ends were trimmed by 6 bases and 5 bases, with 17 bases remaining between them. Germline V gene sequence: CDR1 ENHRY, CDR2 SYGVKD. The CDR3 spans 14 residues. The DNA for the CDR3 is TGTGCCATCAGGGCCGGAGGGGAAAGAAACGAGCAGTACTTC. Translation: CAIRAGGERNEQYF.

This chain joins TRBV29-1 and TRBJ1-2; D uncertain. Trimming took 4 bases from V and 0 from J, leaving 6 bases between them. The CDR3 covers 12 residues. The V gene's germline CDR1 is SQVTM and CDR2 ANQGSEA. CDR3 in amino acids: CSVAGANYGYTF. The DNA of the CDR3 is TGCAGCGTTGCCGGGGCTAACTATGGCTACACCTTC. Using reference TRBV29-1 and TRBJ1-2 for the parts outside the CDR3, the full variable domain is SAVISQKPSRDICQRGTSLTIQCQVDSQVTMMFWYRQQPGQSLTLIATANQGSEATYESGFVIDKFPISRPNLTFSTLTVSNMSPEDSSIYLCSVAGANYGYTFGSGTRLTVV.

This clone was seen a few times. The genes are TRBV11-2 and TRBJ1-6; TRBD1 aligns across 7 bases. V dropped 5 bases and J dropped 8; count of bases not matched to a gene: 6. This CDR3 is built from 14 residues. Per germline, CDR1 SGHAT and CDR2 FQNNGV. As DNA, the CDR3 is TGTGCCAGCAGCCAGACAGGGCAGGATTCACCCCTCCACTTT. Residues: CASSQTGQDSPLHF.

The genes are TRBV18 and TRBJ1-1; D unresolved. Germline V CDR1 and CDR2: KGHSH, LQKENI. V lost 3 bases, J lost 3 bases, and 5 bases lay in between. The CDR3 has 12 residues. The CDR3 DNA sequence: TGTGCCAGCTCACCCAGTGACACTGAAGCTTTCTTT. Its translation is CASSPSDTEAFF.

The CDR3 region is CSVTGTSAYYYEQYF. The CDR3 DNA reads as TGCAGCGTTACCGGGACTAGCGCGTACTACTACGAGCAGTACTTC. This rearrangement joins TRBV29-1 to TRBJ2-7; 10 nucleotides agree with TRBD2. The CDR3 sequence is 15 residues long. CDR1 SQVTM and CDR2 ANQGSEA come from the germline V gene. V dropped 5 bases and J dropped 3; count of bases not matched to a gene: 10.

The J gene is TRBJ2-7, the V gene TRBV3-1 (or the pseudogene TRBV3-2); D remains unclear. Trimming removed 1 base from V and 0 bases from J, with 4 bases in between. Germline V gene data show CDR1 as LGHDT and CDR2 as YNNKEL (reference sequence). The CDR3 loop spans 13 amino acids. The CDR3 loop is CASSQGASYEQYF. CDR3 coding DNA: TGTGCCAGCAGCCAAGGGGCCTCCTACGAGCAGTACTTC.

This sequence joins TRBV30 and TRBJ2-1; D is possibly TRBD2 (6 bases). Germline values: CDR1 GTSNPN, CDR2 SVGIG (reference sequence). V lost 4 bases and J lost 4, with 17 bases in between. The CDR3 extends over 15 amino acids. CDR3 sequence (DNA): TGTGCCTGGAACCATTTTAGCGGAGCTTACAATGAGCAGTTCTTC. As protein: CAWNHFSGAYNEQFF.